This T cell receptor beta chain originates from a study of CD8+ T cells in alopecia areata. Germline CDR1 and CDR2: MDHEN and SYDVKM. The trim removed 1 base at V and 5 bases at J, leaving 9 bases unmatched. The CDR3 sequence is 17 residues long. Reverse transcription of extracted RNA yielded cDNA, which provided the sequencing template. Sequenced by immunoSEQ multiplex PCR; TCRdb stores in-frame clones only, minus some. The table includes under 30,000 clones, 52% detected once. The sequencing sample was made of NKG2D-high CD8+ T cells sorted from blood. This TCR was sampled from a human donor with alopecia areata. The V call is TRBV28, the J call TRBJ2-5, with 11 bases matching TRBD2. The CDR3 region is CASSLSLAGVLDETQYF. DNA of the CDR3: TGTGCCAGCAGTTTATCACTAGCGGGAGTTTTGGATGAGACCCAGTACTTC.